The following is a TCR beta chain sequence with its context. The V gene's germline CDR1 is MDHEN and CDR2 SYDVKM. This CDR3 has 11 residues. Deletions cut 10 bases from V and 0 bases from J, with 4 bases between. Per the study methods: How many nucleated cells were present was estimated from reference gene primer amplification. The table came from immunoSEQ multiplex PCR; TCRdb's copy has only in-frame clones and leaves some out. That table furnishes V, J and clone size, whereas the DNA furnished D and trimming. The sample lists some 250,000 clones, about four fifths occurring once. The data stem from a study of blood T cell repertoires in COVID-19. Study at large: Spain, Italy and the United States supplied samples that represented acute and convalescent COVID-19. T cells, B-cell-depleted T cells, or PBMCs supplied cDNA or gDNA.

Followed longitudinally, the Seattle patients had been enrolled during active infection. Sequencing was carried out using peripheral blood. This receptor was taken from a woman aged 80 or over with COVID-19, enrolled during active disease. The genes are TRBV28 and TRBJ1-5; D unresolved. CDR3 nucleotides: TGTGCCACCCGTAGCAATCAGCCCCAGCATTTT. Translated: CATRSNQPQHF.